Listed below are T cell receptor beta chains from one sample, sequenced in a study of T-cell reconstitution after alpha-beta-depleted transplantation in children. TCRdb re-called the PCR reads through MiXCR, storing one row per CDR3 protein. The table lists under 750,000 distinct CDR3 sequences, roughly 24% of them singletons. The specimen was PBMCs, mostly from graft donor cells, collected 360 days after TCRalphabeta/CD19-depleted stem cell transplant. The receptors derive from a boy in the first two years of life who had a stem cell transplant for acute myeloid leukemia, so the T cells may come from the graft donor. Each CDR3 is given with its conserved first and last residue. The order of the fields is J gene, clone size, D gene, V gene, CDR3 DNA, CDR3 protein. A D gene is named only where the DNA matches it firmly. Clone size appears in some rows only: once, few, many, or a class for an expanded clone.

TRBJ2-7	few	NA	TRBV29-1	TGCAGCGTGGAGGGTGACAGGGTCCACGAGCAGTACTTC	CSVEGDRVHEQYF
TRBJ2-3	NA	NA	TRBV29-1	TGCAGCGTTGCCCCAGAAGGGGCGACGCAGTATTTT	CSVAPEGATQYF
TRBJ2-1	many	NA	TRBV28	TGTGCCAGCAGTCCATCACAGGGTCTAATCTACAATGAGCAGTTCTTC	CASSPSQGLIYNEQFF
TRBJ2-7	NA	NA	TRBV6-5	TGTGCCAGCAGTTACTCGGTCAAATCCTACGAGCAGTACTTC	CASSYSVKSYEQYF
TRBJ2-3	few	NA	TRBV28	TGTGCCAGCAGTTTTGTCGGTGCAGATACGCAGTATTTT	CASSFVGADTQYF
TRBJ1-4	NA	NA	TRBV6-5	TGTGCCAGCAGTTACACAACTAATGAAAAACTGTTTTTT	CASSYTTNEKLFF
TRBJ2-5	NA	NA	TRBV29-1	TGCAGCGTTGAAGCCCTGCAAGAGACCCAGTACTTC	CSVEALQETQYF
TRBJ2-7	few	NA	TRBV7-2	TGTGCCAGCAGCCAAAGGGGGACCAACTACGAGCAGTACTTC	CASSQRGTNYEQYF
TRBJ2-1	many	NA	TRBV29-1	TGCAGCGTTGGCAGGTCATCAGAATACAATGAGCAGTTCTTC	CSVGRSSEYNEQFF
TRBJ2-1	few	TRBD2	TRBV7-3	TGTGCCAGCAGCTTATTCGGCGGGGGGGACAATGAGCAGTTCTTC	CASSLFGGGDNEQFF
TRBJ2-7	many	TRBD1	TRBV7-9	TGTGCCAGCAGCGGACAGGGGATAGGGGCCTACGAGCAGTACTTC	CASSGQGIGAYEQYF
TRBJ2-1	NA	TRBD1	TRBV7-9	TGTGCCAGCAGCCGACTGGACAGGACCTACAATGAGCAGTTCTTC	CASSRLDRTYNEQFF
TRBJ2-1	many	TRBD1	TRBV7-9	TGTGCCAGCAGCTTACGCGCACAGGGGGCGAGCAATGAGCAGTTCTTC	CASSLRAQGASNEQFF
TRBJ2-2	many	NA	TRBV6-5	TGTGCCAGCAGTTACCCCCATAGCACCGGGGAGCTGTTTTTT	CASSYPHSTGELFF
TRBJ2-3	NA	NA	TRBV4-2	TGTGCCAGCAGCCACAGTGAGCTGTGGGATACGCAGTATTTT	CASSHSELWDTQYF
TRBJ2-3	NA	NA	TRBV20-1	TGCAGTGCTAGGGGGGCCCGAACAGGGATGGCAGATACGCAGTATTTT	CSARGARTGMADTQYF
TRBJ1-4	NA	NA	TRBV28	TGTGCCACCTTTGGGGTTACTGAAAAACTGTTTTTT	CATFGVTEKLFF
TRBJ2-1	few	NA	TRBV18	TGTGCCAGCTCACCACCCACCAGGGGCATTTTGGGGGAGCAGTTCTTC	CASSPPTRGILGEQFF
TRBJ2-3	few	TRBD2	TRBV20-1	TGCAGTGCTCATACCGGGACTAGCTCAGATACGCAGTATTTT	CSAHTGTSSDTQYF
TRBJ1-1	NA	NA	TRBV20-1	TGCAGTGCTAGCTCCCAAGGGCAGCCGAACACTGAAGCTTTCTTT	CSASSQGQPNTEAFF
TRBJ2-1	few	NA	TRBV21-1	TGTGCCAGCAGCAAAGGAACAGCGGGGGAAGCCGTGGTCAATGAGCAGTTCTTC	CASSKGTAGEAVVNEQFF
TRBJ1-5	many	NA	TRBV18	TGTGCCAGCTCACCCGGGGCCTCTCACCAGCCCCAGCATTTT	CASSPGASHQPQHF
TRBJ2-1	NA	TRBD2	TRBV14	TGTGCCAGCAGCCAAGATGGCCGGGACTATTCCTACAATGAGCAGTTCTTC	CASSQDGRDYSYNEQFF
TRBJ2-1	NA	NA	TRBV10-3	TGTGCCATCAGGGGCGCAGGGGACAATGAGCAGTTCTTC	CAIRGAGDNEQFF
TRBJ1-1	many	NA	TRBV29-1	TGCAGCGTTGAGGGCGAGAACACTGAAGCTTTCTTT	CSVEGENTEAFF
TRBJ1-2	many	NA	TRBV7-2	TGTGCCAGCAGCTTCAAAACAGGGACAATAGGAGGCTACACCTTC	CASSFKTGTIGGYTF
TRBJ2-5	many	NA	TRBV29-1	TGCAGCGTTGTACGGGTAGGACTTCCAGAGACCCAGTACTTC	CSVVRVGLPETQYF
TRBJ2-5	NA	TRBD2	TRBV20-1	TGCAGTGCTAGAAGGACTAGCGGGGGGTACCAAGAGACCCAGTACTTC	CSARRTSGGYQETQYF
TRBJ2-7	many	TRBD2	TRBV6-5	TGTGCCAGCAGTTCGCAGCGGGGCTCCTACGAGCAGTACTTC	CASSSQRGSYEQYF
TRBJ1-2	few	NA	TRBV29-1	TGCAGCGTTCAGCCAGGGGCGATTTCGGGTGGCTACACCTTC	CSVQPGAISGGYTF
TRBJ2-1	few	NA	TRBV7-2	TGTGCCAGCAGCTGGCGGGGGACAGCCCCCTACAATGAGCAGTTCTTC	CASSWRGTAPYNEQFF
TRBJ2-6	few	NA	TRBV5-1	TGCGCCAGCAGCTTGGCCAAGTGGATGGTTTCCTCTGGGGCCAACGTCCTGACTTTC	CASSLAKWMVSSGANVLTF
TRBJ2-6	NA	NA	TRBV29-1	TGCAGCGTTGCCTCGGTCTCGGAGTCAGGGGCCAACGTCCTGACTTTC	CSVASVSESGANVLTF
TRBJ2-7	many	NA	TRBV20-1	TGCAGTGCTAAAAGCTCCTACGAGCAGTACTTC	CSAKSSYEQYF
TRBJ2-1	NA	TRBD2	TRBV29-1	TGCAGCGTTGAATATGCGGGGGGTAGTAGGGTGAACAATGAGCAGTTCTTC	CSVEYAGGSRVNNEQFF
TRBJ2-5	many	NA	TRBV5-1	TGCGCCAGCAGTTCGAACAGGGTTGAGGCGGAGACCCAGTACTTC	CASSSNRVEAETQYF
TRBJ2-1	NA	NA	TRBV4-3	TGCGCCAGCAGCCAAGATCGAGTGGGGGCAGAGCAGTTCTTC	CASSQDRVGAEQFF
TRBJ2-3	NA	TRBD2	TRBV7-7	TGTGCCAGCAGCCAAGGACTAGCGGACACAGATACGCAGTATTTT	CASSQGLADTDTQYF
TRBJ2-7	NA	NA	TRBV7-8	TGTGCCAGCAGCTTGGAATTACAGGGTGGGATTTACGAGCAGTACTTC	CASSLELQGGIYEQYF
TRBJ1-2	NA	NA	TRBV12-3/TRBV12-4	TGTGCCAGCGGCGAAGAGCTTTCCAGCTATGGCTACACCTTC	CASGEELSSYGYTF
TRBJ2-1	few	NA	TRBV6-6	TGTGCCAGCAGTCCAGGGTGGGGTGAGCAGTTCTTC	CASSPGWGEQFF
TRBJ1-3	few	NA	TRBV6-1	TGTGCCAGCAGCCACAGGGCTGGAAACACCATATATTTT	CASSHRAGNTIYF
TRBJ2-5	many	NA	TRBV29-1	TGCAGCGTTGGTAGGGACGAAGAGACCCAGTACTTC	CSVGRDEETQYF
TRBJ2-7	NA	NA	TRBV2	TGTGCCAGCAAGGAGGGACAGCCTTCCTACGAGCAGTACTTC	CASKEGQPSYEQYF
TRBJ1-2	NA	NA	TRBV20-1	TGCAGTGCTAGGCGTGGGATATATGGCTACACCTTC	CSARRGIYGYTF
TRBJ1-2	NA	NA	TRBV9	TGTGCCAGCAACGGTGCCCAGGGCTACACCTTC	CASNGAQGYTF
TRBJ2-5	few	NA	TRBV20-1	TGCAGTGCTAGGTTGGACTCCTGGGGGGAGACCCAGTACTTC	CSARLDSWGETQYF
TRBJ1-2	many	TRBD1	TRBV20-1	TGCAGTGCTACACAACAACCATTTCCCCAGGGGGGGGATGGCTACACCTTC	CSATQQPFPQGGDGYTF
TRBJ2-5	few	TRBD2	TRBV12-3/TRBV12-4	TGTGCCAGCAGTTCCGCGAGCGGGGGGGTGCAAGAGACCCAGTACTTC	CASSSASGGVQETQYF